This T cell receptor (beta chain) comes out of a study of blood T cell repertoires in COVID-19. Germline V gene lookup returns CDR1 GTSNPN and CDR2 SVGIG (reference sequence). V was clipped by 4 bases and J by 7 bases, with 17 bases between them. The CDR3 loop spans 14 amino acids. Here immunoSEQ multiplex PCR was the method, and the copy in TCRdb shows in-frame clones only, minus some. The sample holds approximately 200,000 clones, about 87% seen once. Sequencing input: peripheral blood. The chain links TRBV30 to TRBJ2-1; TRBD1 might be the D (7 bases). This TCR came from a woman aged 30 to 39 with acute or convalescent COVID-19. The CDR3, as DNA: TGTGCCTGGACCGCGGTGACAGGGACTAATGAGCAGTTCTTC. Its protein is CAWTAVTGTNEQFF. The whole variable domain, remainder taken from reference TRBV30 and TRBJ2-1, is SQTIHQWPATLVQPVGSPLSLECTVEGTSNPNLYWYRQAAGRGLQLLFYSVGIGQISSEVPQNLSASRPQDRQFILSSKKLLLSDSGFYLCAWTAVTGTNEQFFGPGTRLTVL.